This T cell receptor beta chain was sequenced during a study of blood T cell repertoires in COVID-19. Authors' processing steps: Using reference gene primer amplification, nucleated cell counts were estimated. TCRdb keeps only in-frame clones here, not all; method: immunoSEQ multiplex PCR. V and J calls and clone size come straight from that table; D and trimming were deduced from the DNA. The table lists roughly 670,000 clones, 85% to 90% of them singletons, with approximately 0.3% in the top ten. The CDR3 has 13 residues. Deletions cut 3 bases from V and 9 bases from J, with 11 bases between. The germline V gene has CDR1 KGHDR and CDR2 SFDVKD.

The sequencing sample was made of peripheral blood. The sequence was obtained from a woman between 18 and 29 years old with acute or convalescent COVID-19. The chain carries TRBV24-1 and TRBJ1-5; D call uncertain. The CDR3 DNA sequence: TGTGCCACCAGTGATCGTCGGTCAGGGCCCCAGCATTTT. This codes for CATSDRRSGPQHF.